This paragraph covers one TCR beta chain sequence. What it binds is not known. The authors reverse transcribed all of the isolated RNA, so sequencing captured expressed TCRB transcripts. Several million reads was the average for naive, central memory and regulatory T cell samples. Sequenced by immunoSEQ multiplex PCR; TCRdb stores in-frame clones only, minus some. The profile shows 640,000 or so clones, more than 12% of them singletons. This specimen belongs to a study of beta chain features in type 1 diabetes. The CDR3 loop spans 15 amino acids. The germline V gene has CDR1 SGHDN and CDR2 FVKESK. V was shortened by 4 bases and J by 0 bases, with 10 bases between the two germline ends. Sorting produced populations that all topped 98% purity. General study findings and limits: The VDJ junctions of type 1 diabetes patients carried fewer insertions and more deletions. TCRB CDR3 length was moderately but significantly reduced in all four CD4+ subsets of Type 1 diabetes patients. Compared with healthy donors, patients appeared to share more similar naive, central memory and regulatory TCRB repertoires.

The rearrangement uses TRBV14 and TRBJ2-1; no clear D. This TCR was sampled from a man between 18 and 35 years old with type 1 diabetes. The sample taken for sequencing was naive CD4+ T cells from blood. The CDR3 loop is CASSRTVLSYNEQFF. In DNA form, the CDR3 reads TGTGCCAGCAGCCGGACCGTCCTCTCCTACAATGAGCAGTTCTTC.